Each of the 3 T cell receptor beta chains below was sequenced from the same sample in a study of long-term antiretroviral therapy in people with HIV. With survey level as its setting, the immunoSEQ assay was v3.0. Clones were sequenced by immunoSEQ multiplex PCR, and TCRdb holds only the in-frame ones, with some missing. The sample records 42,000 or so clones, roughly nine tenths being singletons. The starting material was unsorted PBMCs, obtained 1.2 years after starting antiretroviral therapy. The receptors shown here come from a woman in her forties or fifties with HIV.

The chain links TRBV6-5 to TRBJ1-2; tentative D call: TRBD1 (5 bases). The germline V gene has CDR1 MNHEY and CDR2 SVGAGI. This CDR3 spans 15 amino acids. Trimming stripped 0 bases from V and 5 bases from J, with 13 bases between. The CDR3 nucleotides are TGTGCCAGCAGTTACTCACTGTCCAGGGAGTATGGCTACACCTTC. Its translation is CASSYSLSREYGYTF.

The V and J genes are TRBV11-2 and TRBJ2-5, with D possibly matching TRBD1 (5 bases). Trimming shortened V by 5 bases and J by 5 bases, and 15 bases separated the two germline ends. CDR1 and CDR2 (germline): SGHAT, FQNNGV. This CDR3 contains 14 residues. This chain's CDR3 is CASSPGAEAETQYF. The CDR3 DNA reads TGTGCCAGCAGCCCTGGGGCCGAAGCGGAGACCCAGTACTTC.

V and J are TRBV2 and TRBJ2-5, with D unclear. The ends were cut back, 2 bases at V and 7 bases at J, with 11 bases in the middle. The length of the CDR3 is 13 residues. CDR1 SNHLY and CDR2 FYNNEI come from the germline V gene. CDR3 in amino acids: CASSESEPGTQYF. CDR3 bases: TGTGCCAGCAGTGAATCGGAGCCCGGGACCCAGTACTTC.